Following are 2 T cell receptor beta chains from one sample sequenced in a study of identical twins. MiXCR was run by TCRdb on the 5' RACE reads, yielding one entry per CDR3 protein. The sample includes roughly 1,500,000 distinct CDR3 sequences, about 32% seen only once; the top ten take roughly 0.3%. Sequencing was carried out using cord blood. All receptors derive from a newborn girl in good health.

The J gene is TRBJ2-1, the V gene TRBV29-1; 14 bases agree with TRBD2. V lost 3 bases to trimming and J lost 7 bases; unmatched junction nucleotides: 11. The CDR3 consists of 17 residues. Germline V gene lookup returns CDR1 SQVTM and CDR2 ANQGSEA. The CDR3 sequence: CSVDSLGLAGVRNEQFF. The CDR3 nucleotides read TGCAGCGTTGACTCGTTGGGACTAGCGGGGGTGCGTAATGAGCAGTTCTTC.

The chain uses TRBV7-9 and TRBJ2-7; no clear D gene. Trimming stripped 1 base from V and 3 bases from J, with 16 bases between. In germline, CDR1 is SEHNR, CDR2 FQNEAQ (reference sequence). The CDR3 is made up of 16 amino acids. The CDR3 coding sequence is TGTGCCAGCAGCTTAGACAGTCCTAAGGACCGCTACGAGCAGTACTTC. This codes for CASSLDSPKDRYEQYF. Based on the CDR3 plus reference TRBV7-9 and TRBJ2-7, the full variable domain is DTGVSQNPRHKITKRGQNVTFRCDPISEHNRLYWYRQTLGQGPEFLTYFQNEAQLEKSRLLSDRFSAERPKGSFSTLEIQRTEQGDSAMYLCASSLDSPKDRYEQYFGPGTRLTVT.